The 21 T cell receptor beta chains below come from one sample, sequenced in a study of blood T cell repertoires in COVID-19 (TCRdb year 2020). Library generation was performed with the immunoSEQ multiplex PCR assay. Drawn from immuneACCESS, this table holds only the in-frame rearrangements with V and J called that TCRdb kept. Clones are partly lost; checked studies trace under half to an unresolved V gene and leave the rest unexplained. This sample comprises roughly 60,000 clones, 87% of them detected only once. The leading ten clones occupy 9.5% to 13% of the sample. The sequenced sample consisted of peripheral blood. These receptors were taken from a human donor with acute or convalescent COVID-19. The donor label of this sample is uncertain.

In DNA form, the CDR3 reads TGTGCCAGCAGTTTAAACAGGGGAAACACCATATATTTT. Protein product: CASSLNRGNTIYF. V gene TRBV27 combines with J gene TRBJ1-3; D perhaps matches TRBD1 (5 bases). Trimming shortened V by 2 bases and J by 4 bases, and 6 bases separated the two germline ends. This CDR3 is 13 amino acids long. Per germline, CDR1 MNHEY and CDR2 SMNVEV (reference sequence).

The chain carries TRBV9 and TRBJ2-7; TRBD2 aligns across 12 bases. V gave up 1 base and J gave up 7 bases; unmatched junction bases: 9. Germline V gene lookup returns CDR1 SGDLS and CDR2 YYNGEE. The CDR3 spans 16 residues. The CDR3 DNA follows: TGTGCCAGCAGCGTATCCCCTCTAGCGGGAGGGAGGGAGCAGTACTTC. As protein: CASSVSPLAGGREQYF.

This clone appeared once. The genes are TRBV7-8 and TRBJ1-2; TRBD1 matches at 12 bases. Germline CDR1 reads SGHVS; CDR2 reads FQNEAQ. Germline trimming cut 4 bases from V and 4 bases from J; bases unmatched to any gene: 4. CDR3 size: 15 residues. In DNA, the CDR3 is TGTGCCAGCAGCTCTAGGGACAGGGGGCTCTATGGCTACACCTTC. Protein product: CASSSRDRGLYGYTF. Full variable domain (rest looked up from reference TRBV7-8 and TRBJ1-2): GAGVSQSPRYKVAKRGQDVALRCDPISGHVSLFWYQQALGQGPEFLTYFQNEAQLDKSGLPSDRFFAERPEGSVSTLKIQRTQQEDSAVYLCASSSRDRGLYGYTFGSGTRLTVV.

For this clone: A much larger clone differs from this one at a single base, so this may be a read error. The chain links TRBV5-6 to TRBJ1-1; 8 bases are shared with TRBD1. V lost 1 base and J lost 1; bases outside the gene matches: 6. CDR1 SGHDT and CDR2 YYEEEE come from the germline V gene. CDR3 length: 16 residues. CDR3 loop: CASSLYGQGANTEAFF. In DNA form, the CDR3 reads TGTGCCAGCAGCTTGTACGGGCAGGGGGCGAACACTGAAGCTTTCTTT.

The chain couples TRBV5-1 to TRBJ2-5; 8 bases line up with TRBD1. The CDR3 is made up of 15 amino acids. The J segment lost 0 bases and the V segment lost 5 bases, leaving 6 bases of the junction unmatched. The germline V gene has CDR1 SGHRS and CDR2 YFSETQ. The CDR3 sequence is CASRSAGGHQETQYF. Written as DNA, the CDR3 is TGCGCCAGCAGGAGCGCAGGGGGCCACCAAGAGACCCAGTACTTC.

This chain joins TRBV29-1 and TRBJ1-2; TRBD1 matches 8 bases. This CDR3 comprises 15 residues. From germline, CDR1 is SQVTM and CDR2 ANQGSEA. Trimming removed 2 bases from V and 3 bases from J; junction bases left unmatched: 8. This CDR3 reads CSVEWTGKVDYGYTF. As DNA, the CDR3 is TGCAGCGTTGAATGGACAGGGAAAGTCGACTATGGCTACACCTTC.

The chain recombines TRBV7-9 with TRBJ2-2; 14 bases are a match to TRBD2. Germline lookup yields CDR1 SEHNR and CDR2 FQNEAQ (reference sequence). The CDR3 is 19 amino acids. Trimming cost V 3 bases and J 4 bases; bases outside gene matches: 10. CDR3 in amino acids: CASSLGRTSGRSGTGELFF. CDR3 bases: TGTGCCAGCAGCTTGGGCCGGACTAGCGGGAGGTCGGGCACCGGGGAGCTGTTTTTT. The variable domain in full, with the rest retrieved from reference TRBV7-9 and TRBJ2-2, is DTGVSQNPRHKITKRGQNVTFRCDPISEHNRLYWYRQTLGQGPEFLTYFQNEAQLEKSRLLSDRFSAERPKGSFSTLEIQRTEQGDSAMYLCASSLGRTSGRSGTGELFFGEGSRLTVL.

This clone appeared a few times. This chain joins TRBV28 and TRBJ1-3; D is unresolved. Germline V gene sequence: CDR1 MDHEN, CDR2 SYDVKM. The CDR3 is 14 amino acids. V lost 8 bases and J lost 0, with 11 bases in between. In DNA, the CDR3 is TGTGCCAGCTACTCTCGTTCCTCTGGAAACACCATATATTTT. This encodes CASYSRSSGNTIYF. The whole variable domain, filled in from reference TRBV28 and TRBJ1-3, reads DVKVTQSSRYLVKRTGEKVFLECVQDMDHENMFWYRQDPGLGLRLIYFSYDVKMKEKGDIPEGYSVSREKKERFSLILESASTNQTSMYLCASYSRSSGNTIYFGEGSWLTVV.

The CDR3 is CASNPSGASYGYTF. As DNA, the CDR3 is TGTGCCAGCAACCCCTCAGGGGCCAGCTATGGCTACACCTTC. V gene TRBV6-5 combines with J gene TRBJ1-2, with D tentatively TRBD1 (6 bases). CDR3 length: 14 amino acids. Germline CDR1 MNHEY, CDR2 SVGAGI. V lost 7 bases and J 4 bases, leaving 16 bases between the germline ends.

J is TRBJ2-1 and V is TRBV28, with D possibly being TRBD2 (5 bases). Germline CDR1 MDHEN, CDR2 SYDVKM. This CDR3 has 12 amino acids. Trimming pared 7 bases from V and 6 bases from J, leaving 10 bases between. The DNA of the CDR3 is TGTGCCAGCACCCGAGCGGTCAATGAGCAGTTCTTC. Its protein is CASTRAVNEQFF.

This sequence joins TRBV7-3 and TRBJ2-2, with 7 bases identical to TRBD2. The germline V gene encodes CDR1 SGHTA and CDR2 FQGTGA. Trimming took 2 bases from V and 5 from J; bases not matched to a gene: 8. The CDR3 sequence is 16 residues long. CDR3 amino acids: CASSLAPLGGTGELFF. CDR3 sequence (DNA): TGTGCCAGCAGCTTAGCACCCCTCGGGGGGACCGGGGAGCTGTTTTTT.

The gene calls are TRBV5-4 and TRBJ2-7; D is ambiguous. CDR3 length equals 14 residues. V dropped 0 bases and J dropped 1 base, with 8 bases sitting between them. The V gene's germline CDR1 is SGHNT and CDR2 YYREEE (reference sequence). CDR3 DNA: TGTGCCAGCAGCTTGGTGGGCGAATCCTACGAGCAGTACGTC. Translating it yields CASSLVGESYEQYV.

The chain has TRBV4-1 and TRBJ2-5; the D gene is possibly TRBD1 (5 bases). Per germline, CDR1 MGHRA and CDR2 YSYEKL. This CDR3 has 17 residues. V was clipped by 4 bases and J by 4 bases, with 22 bases between them. As DNA, the CDR3 is TGCGCCAGCAGCCCCCCCTTGGCGCAGGGAATGCGAGAGACCCAGTACTTC. Translating gives CASSPPLAQGMRETQYF.

The chain joins TRBV29-1 to TRBJ1-1; D gene uncertain. The germline V gene encodes CDR1 SQVTM and CDR2 ANQGSEA. V was trimmed by 4 bases and J by 0 bases, leaving 12 bases between them. CDR3 length: 14 residues. The CDR3 sequence is CSVGVGRLNTEAFF. The CDR3 bases are TGCAGCGTTGGGGTGGGCAGATTGAACACTGAAGCTTTCTTT.

The rearrangement joins TRBV5-1 to TRBJ2-5; no clear D gene. V was shortened by 5 bases and J by 2 bases, with 10 bases between the two germline ends. The CDR3 loop spans 13 amino acids. CDR1 SGHRS and CDR2 YFSETQ come from the germline V gene. The CDR3 nucleotides read TGCGCCAGCAGTTTTACACTACAAGAGACCCAGTACTTC. Translation gives CASSFTLQETQYF.

The V and J genes are TRBV7-2 and TRBJ2-3, with a tentative D call TRBD2 (6 bases). Germline CDR1 reads SGHTA; CDR2 reads FQGNSA. Trimming took 5 bases from V and 4 from J, leaving 13 bases between them. The CDR3 loop spans 14 amino acids. Written as DNA, the CDR3 is TGTGCCAGCAGCCCTCTCCTAGCGCCAGATACGCAGTATTTT. This sequence encodes CASSPLLAPDTQYF. Filled out from reference TRBV7-2 and TRBJ2-3, the complete variable domain reads GAGVSQSPSNKVTEKGKDVELRCDPISGHTALYWYRQSLGQGLEFLIYFQGNSAPDKSGLPSDRFSAERTGGSVSTLTIQRTQQEDSAVYLCASSPLLAPDTQYFGPGTRLTVL.

The chain joins TRBV9 to TRBJ2-5; 7 nucleotides line up with TRBD1. The CDR3 loop spans 14 amino acids. The germline gives CDR1 SGDLS, CDR2 YYNGEE. Trimming took 0 bases from V and 4 from J; bases not matched to a gene: 3. The CDR3 DNA is TGTGCCAGCAGCGTAGAGTACAGGGGAGAGACCCAGTACTTC. Translated, it gives CASSVEYRGETQYF.

The V and J genes are TRBV10-2 and TRBJ1-1; D unresolved. The ends were cut back, 8 bases at V and 0 bases at J, with 7 bases in the middle. Per germline, CDR1 WSHSY and CDR2 SAAADI. The CDR3 covers 12 residues. The CDR3 is CASLQMNTEAFF. CDR3 nucleotide sequence: TGCGCCAGCCTCCAGATGAACACTGAAGCTTTCTTT.

This clone was detected a few times. This chain links TRBV7-2 with TRBJ2-2; 13 positions agree with TRBD2. The germline CDR1 and CDR2 sequences are SGHTA and FQGNSA. This CDR3 is 17 amino acids long. The V and J ends lost 6 bases and 4 bases, in that order; junction bases with no gene match: 8. CDR3 DNA: TGTGCCAGCAGTTGGACTAGCGGGGGAGTCGGCACCGGGGAGCTGTTTTTT. This codes for CASSWTSGGVGTGELFF.

J is TRBJ1-2 and V is TRBV11-2; D is unclear. Germline V gene sequence: CDR1 SGHAT, CDR2 FQNNGV. The CDR3 runs 16 residues. Trimming stripped 5 bases from V and 4 bases from J, with 20 bases between. CDR3 region: CASSQARSPVGYGYTF. As DNA, the CDR3 is TGTGCCAGCAGCCAGGCCCGATCCCCCGTGGGCTATGGCTACACCTTC. Variable domain in full (rest from reference TRBV11-2 and TRBJ1-2): EAGVAQSPRYKIIEKRQSVAFWCNPISGHATLYWYQQILGQGPKLLIQFQNNGVVDDSQLPKDRFSAERLKGVDSTLKIQPAKLEDSAVYLCASSQARSPVGYGYTFGSGTRLTVV.

The chain combines TRBV28 with TRBJ1-1, with D hard to call. This CDR3 spans 13 amino acids. CDR1 is MDHEN and CDR2 is SYDVKM in the germline V gene. The V end lost 11 bases, the J end lost 3 bases, and 16 bases lay between the germline ends. This CDR3 is CALTRRGYTEAFF. CDR3 in DNA: TGTGCCCTCACCCGACGGGGATACACTGAAGCTTTCTTT.